This is a list of T cell receptor beta chains from one sample in a study of cytomegalovirus exposure and HLA in healthy donors. The repertoire was sequenced with immunoSEQ multiplex PCR; TCRdb's copy has only in-frame clones and lacks some. The repertoire includes around 130,000 clones, around 75% of them detected once, and 2.5% to 3.5% sits in the top ten. Sequenced sample: PBMCs. The receptors originated from a woman aged 40 to 55 in good health and CMV-seropositive. CDR3s include the opening cysteine and the closing phenylalanine or tryptophan. D genes are given only for firm matches. Size is stated for part of the rows, as once, few or many counts, or as a class when the clone is expanded.

size	length	D	J	V	CDR3	DNA
.	14	TRBD1	TRBJ2-1	TRBV15	CATNSGDSYNEQFF	TGTGCCACGAATTCTGGGGACAGCTACAATGAGCAGTTCTTC
.	14	.	TRBJ1-2	TRBV9	CASSPSTGYYGYTF	TGTGCCAGCAGCCCCAGCACGGGATACTATGGCTACACCTTC
.	15	TRBD1	TRBJ1-5	TRBV2	CASSAGTGSYQPQHF	TGTGCCAGCAGTGCCGGGACAGGGTCTTATCAGCCCCAGCATTTT
.	12	TRBD2	TRBJ2-7	TRBV7-2	CASSLGLVEQYF	TGTGCCAGCAGCTTGGGACTAGTCGAGCAGTACTTC
.	16	.	TRBJ1-1	TRBV7-3	CASSFRLGAPGTEAFF	TGTGCCAGCAGCTTCAGGTTGGGGGCGCCGGGCACTGAAGCTTTCTTT
.	12	.	TRBJ2-1	TRBV6-4	CASRGLGGEQFF	TGTGCCAGCAGAGGACTAGGGGGTGAGCAGTTCTTC
.	17	TRBD1	TRBJ2-2	TRBV2	CASRGIPGQGNTGELFF	TGTGCCAGCAGGGGGATTCCGGGACAGGGGAACACCGGGGAGCTGTTTTTT
.	14	.	TRBJ1-1	TRBV11-1	CASSWGQGSTEAFF	TGTGCCAGCAGCTGGGGGCAGGGCAGCACTGAAGCTTTCTTT
few	13	.	TRBJ2-3	TRBV7-9	CASSLPGTDTQYF	TGTGCCAGCAGCTTACCAGGCACAGATACGCAGTATTTT
.	12	.	TRBJ1-3	TRBV11-1	CASSSFGNTIYF	TGTGCCAGCAGCTCCTTTGGAAACACCATATATTTT
.	15	.	TRBJ1-2	TRBV4-3	CASSQDGGVDYGYTF	TGCGCCAGCAGCCAAGATGGGGGGGTAGACTATGGCTACACCTTC
few	15	.	TRBJ2-2	TRBV5-6	CASSLVTRNTGELFF	TGTGCCAGCAGCTTGGTAACGAGGAACACCGGGGAGCTGTTTTTT
.	14	TRBD1	TRBJ1-1	TRBV4-1	CASSPTGGATEAFF	TGCGCCAGCAGCCCGACAGGGGGTGCCACTGAAGCTTTCTTT
few	15	.	TRBJ1-2	TRBV5-1	CASSLNGIRGNGYTF	TGCGCCAGCAGCTTGAATGGGATAAGGGGAAATGGCTACACCTTC
.	15	TRBD2	TRBJ2-3	TRBV10-3	CAISASGGETDTQYF	TGTGCCATCAGTGCTAGCGGGGGGGAGACAGATACGCAGTATTTT
.	15	.	TRBJ1-5	TRBV5-4	CASSLLGQINQPQHF	TGTGCCAGCAGCCTCCTAGGACAGATCAATCAGCCCCAGCATTTT
.	14	.	TRBJ1-5	TRBV12-2	CASRLDRVVQPQHF	TGTGCAAGTCGCTTAGACAGGGTAGTACAGCCCCAGCATTTT